A selection of T cell receptor beta chains follows, all from one sample in a study of regulatory T cells in long-lasting Graves disease. From the multiplex PCR reads, TCRdb called clonotypes with MiXCR, one entry per CDR3 protein. The table has about half a million distinct CDR3 sequences, around 13% seen once; the top ten hold over 7%. These data also formed part of another study, on T cells in Graves' hyperthyroidism and ophthalmopathy.

Sample: peripheral blood mononuclear cells (PBMCs), taken at new diagnosis, from a patient treated with antithyroid drugs. The receptors come from a woman in her 30s with Graves disease. Both conserved end residues are trimmed from each CDR3. The order of the fields is J gene, V gene, CDR3 protein.

TRBJ2-7 | TRBV12-3/TRBV12-4 | ASAGGGPYEQY
TRBJ2-1 | TRBV2 | ASGDLPYNEQF
TRBJ2-7 | TRBV19 | ASSQPGTGLLEQY
TRBJ1-5 | TRBV4-1 | ASSQEGRANNQPQH
TRBJ1-1 | TRBV11-2 | ASSHRGGMNTEAF
TRBJ2-7 | TRBV20-1 | SARRLAGGERY
TRBJ1-2 | TRBV28 | ASTASRVYGYT
TRBJ2-4 | TRBV18 | ASSPSTSGVAKNIQY
TRBJ2-2 | TRBV2 | ASSILGELF
TRBJ2-7 | TRBV9 | ASSPSDGSYEQY
TRBJ1-2 | TRBV4-1 | ASSQVEGSPYSYT
TRBJ2-1 | TRBV11-3 | ASSLGVRGSYNEQF
TRBJ2-1 | TRBV2 | ASSALAGAYNEQF
TRBJ2-1 | TRBV19 | ASRTSGRGYNEQF
TRBJ1-2 | TRBV6-2/TRBV6-3 | ASSYSIVWAGNYGYT
TRBJ2-1 | TRBV5-5 | ASSTIAGVSRNEQF
TRBJ2-1 | TRBV11-2 | ASSLGTEQF
TRBJ2-7 | TRBV19 | ASRGTGSYEQY
TRBJ1-2 | TRBV28 | ASSFWGQGHPNYGYT
TRBJ2-3 | TRBV5-6 | ASIWKAGISSTDTQY
TRBJ2-3 | TRBV18 | ASSPPGWDKTTIADTQY
TRBJ2-7 | TRBV10-1 | ASSVGTRGEQY
TRBJ2-1 | TRBV6-2/TRBV6-3 | ASATVLAEAYNEQF
TRBJ2-7 | TRBV7-2 | ASSYGQYEQY
TRBJ2-7 | TRBV6-2/TRBV6-3 | ASSYLPGQGISRSYEQY
TRBJ2-7 | TRBV2 | ASATGPPYEQY
TRBJ2-1 | TRBV6-1 | ASRGIGGILEQF
TRBJ1-6 | TRBV5-1 | ASSLGVGSDSPLH
TRBJ1-1 | TRBV6-2/TRBV6-3 | ASSYATGGWEAF
TRBJ2-1 | TRBV7-3 | ASSSGTSGRINEQF
TRBJ1-5 | TRBV6-1 | ASRPGAWQPQH
TRBJ1-1 | TRBV7-2 | ASSLNGGAVNTEAF
TRBJ2-1 | TRBV25-1 | ASSDGTSGLYNEQF
TRBJ2-2 | TRBV24-1 | ATSDRGTGTYTGELF
TRBJ2-3 | TRBV5-6 | ASSLRFTSGGITETQY
TRBJ2-6 | TRBV4-1 | ASSLSGVGSGANVLT
TRBJ2-2 | TRBV10-2 | ASTTGSSNTGELF
TRBJ1-1 | TRBV10-2 | ASSVEKYTEAF
TRBJ1-2 | TRBV20-1 | SARGSEPGNYGYT
TRBJ2-2 | TRBV7-8 | ASSPFGTGELF
TRBJ2-4 | TRBV29-1 | SVSRSGNIQY
TRBJ2-7 | TRBV6-8 | ASSTVCEQY
TRBJ1-3 | TRBV6-5 | ASSYGADPGNTIY